The present T cell receptor (beta chain) was sequenced within a study of T-cell memory formation after mild COVID-19. Study findings and constraints: Contracting clones, day 15 to 85, had balanced CD4/CD8, and later expanders favored CD4+.

Germline assignment: CDR1 DFQATT and CDR2 SNEGSKA (reference sequence). Trimming cost V 2 bases and J 5 bases, with 15 bases left between them. CDR3 length: 14 amino acids. In TCRdb, the 5' RACE reads were re-called with MiXCR into one record per CDR3 protein. The data show 200,000 to 250,000 distinct CDR3 sequences, roughly 10% seen once. Concerning this clonotype itself: Its antigen remains unknown.

The chain combines TRBV20-1 with TRBJ1-2; D is unclear. The sample taken for sequencing was PBMCs or a T cell subset sorted from them (not recorded which). This receptor was taken from a man aged 18 to 35 who had mild COVID-19 (a few samples of this study predate the infection). Cell type and time point are not known. CDR3 bases: TGCAGTGCTAGATCACAGACAAGACTTTATGGCTACACCTTC. Its translation is CSARSQTRLYGYTF.